This T cell receptor beta chain was profiled in a study of cytomegalovirus exposure and HLA in healthy donors. PCR was performed using 60 Vbeta and 13 Jbeta primers. Sequencing was performed with immunoSEQ multiplex PCR; in TCRdb, only in-frame clones are kept and a portion is missing. The repertoire includes some 170,000 clones, just under 80% of them detected once, and over 8% sits in the top ten. This CDR3 contains 17 residues. CDR1 and CDR2 (germline): SNHLY, FYNNEI. Trimming at V came to 4 bases and at J to 2 bases, leaving 13 bases not matched to a gene. Sequenced: PBMCs. V is TRBV2 and J is TRBJ2-5; TRBD1 matches 7 bases. The clonotype was recovered from a man aged 18 to 30 in good health and CMV-seropositive. CDR3 residues: CASSVFEGPGGQETQYF. The CDR3 nucleotides read TGTGCCAGCAGTGTGTTTGAGGGCCCAGGGGGACAAGAGACCCAGTACTTC.